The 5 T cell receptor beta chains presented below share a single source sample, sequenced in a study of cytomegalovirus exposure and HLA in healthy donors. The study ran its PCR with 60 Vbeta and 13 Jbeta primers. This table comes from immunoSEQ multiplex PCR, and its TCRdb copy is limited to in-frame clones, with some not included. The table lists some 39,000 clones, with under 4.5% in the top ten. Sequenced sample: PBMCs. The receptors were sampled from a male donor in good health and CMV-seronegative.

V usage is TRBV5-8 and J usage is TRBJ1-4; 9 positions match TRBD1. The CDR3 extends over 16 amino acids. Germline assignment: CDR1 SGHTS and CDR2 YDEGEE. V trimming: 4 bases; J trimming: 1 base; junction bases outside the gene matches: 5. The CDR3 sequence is CASSPGQGRTNEKLFF. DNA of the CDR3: TGTGCCAGCAGCCCAGGACAGGGGAGAACTAATGAAAAACTGTTTTTT.

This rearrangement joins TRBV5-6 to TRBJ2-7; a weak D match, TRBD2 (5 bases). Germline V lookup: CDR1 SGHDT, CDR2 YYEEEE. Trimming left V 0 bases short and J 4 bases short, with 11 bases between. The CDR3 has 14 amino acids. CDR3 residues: CASSLAGRGYEQYF. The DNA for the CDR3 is TGTGCCAGCAGCTTGGCGGGTCGGGGATACGAGCAGTACTTC.

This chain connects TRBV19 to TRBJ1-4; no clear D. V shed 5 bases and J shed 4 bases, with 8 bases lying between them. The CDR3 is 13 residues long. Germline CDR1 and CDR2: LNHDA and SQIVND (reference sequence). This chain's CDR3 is CASSAVFNEKLFF. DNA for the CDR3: TGTGCCAGTAGTGCAGTTTTTAATGAAAAACTGTTTTTT.

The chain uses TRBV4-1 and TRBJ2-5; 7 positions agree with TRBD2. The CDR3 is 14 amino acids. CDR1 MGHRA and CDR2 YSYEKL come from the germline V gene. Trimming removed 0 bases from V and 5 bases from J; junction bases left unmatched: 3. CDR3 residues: CASSQERGLETQYF. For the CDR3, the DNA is TGCGCCAGCAGCCAAGAGCGGGGGTTGGAGACCCAGTACTTC.

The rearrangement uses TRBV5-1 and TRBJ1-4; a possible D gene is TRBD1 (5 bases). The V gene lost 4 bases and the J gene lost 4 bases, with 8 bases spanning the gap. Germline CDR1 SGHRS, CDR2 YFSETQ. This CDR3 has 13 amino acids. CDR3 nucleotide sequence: TGCGCCAGCAGCGTAGGGGATAATGAAAAACTGTTTTTT. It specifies CASSVGDNEKLFF.